These 5 T cell receptor beta chains were all obtained from the same sample, sequenced in a study of blood T cell repertoires in COVID-19. The repertoire was sequenced with immunoSEQ multiplex PCR; TCRdb's copy has only in-frame clones and lacks some. Here the sample spans 240,000 or so clones, about four fifths being singletons. Input material: peripheral blood. These receptors all come from a woman older than 75 with acute or convalescent COVID-19.

The rearrangement joins TRBV18 to TRBJ2-2, with 10 bases that match TRBD2. There are 16 residues in the CDR3. After removal of 6 bases from V and 2 bases from J, the junction contained 6 bases not matched to a gene. Germline-derived CDR1 and CDR2 are KGHSH and LQKENI. Here the CDR3 reads CASSDLAGANTGELFF. The CDR3 region has the DNA TGTGCCAGCTCGGATCTAGCGGGGGCCAACACCGGGGAGCTGTTTTTT. Based on the CDR3 plus reference TRBV18 and TRBJ2-2, the full variable domain is NAGVMQNPRHLVRRRGQEARLRCSPMKGHSHVYWYRQLPEEGLKFMVYLQKENIIDESGMPKERFSAEFPKEGPSILRIQQVVRGDSAAYFCASSDLAGANTGELFFGEGSRLTVL.

The chain employs TRBV5-6 and TRBJ1-2, with D possibly being TRBD1 (5 bases). Germline CDR1 and CDR2: SGHDT and YYEEEE. Trimming removed 2 bases from V and 10 bases from J, with 12 bases in between. The CDR3 sequence is 12 residues long. CDR3 sequence (DNA): TGTGCCAGCAGCTTCTTCGGAGGGACCTACACCTTC. As protein: CASSFFGGTYTF.

This chain joins TRBV5-1 and TRBJ1-1; TRBD1 aligns across 9 bases. The V gene's germline CDR1 is SGHRS and CDR2 YFSETQ. The V segment lost 0 bases and the J segment 1 base; nucleotides outside the gene matches: 7. This CDR3 is 17 amino acids long. The CDR3 DNA sequence: TGCGCCAGCAGCTTGGCCCCTGGACAGGGGAGGAACACTGAAGCTTTCTTT. Encoded protein: CASSLAPGQGRNTEAFF.

The V gene is TRBV29-1, the J gene TRBJ2-5; 11 nucleotides match TRBD2. The CDR3 runs to 15 residues. Germline V gene sequence: CDR1 SQVTM, CDR2 ANQGSEA. The CDR3 DNA reads TGCAGTCATAGCGGGGGGGTAGGTCGGCAAGAGACCCAGTACTTC. As protein: CSHSGGVGRQETQYF.

The chain joins TRBV6-5 to TRBJ1-5; TRBD1 matches at 9 bases. The J segment lost 2 bases and the V segment lost 6 bases, leaving 5 bases of the junction unmatched. The germline V gene encodes CDR1 MNHEY and CDR2 SVGAGI. The CDR3 length is 15 residues. The CDR3 region is CASSPGQGGNQPQHF. The CDR3 DNA is TGTGCCAGCAGCCCGGGACAGGGAGGCAATCAGCCCCAGCATTTT.